These 12 T cell receptor beta chains originate from one sample sequenced in a study of radiotherapy plus CTLA-4 blockade in lung cancer. Only in-frame clones appear in the TCRdb table, and some are missing; sequencing was by immunoSEQ multiplex PCR. The sample shows approximately 78,000 clones, 78% of them seen only once. Sample: peripheral blood, taken from a patient treated with radiotherapy plus ipilimumab. The receptors derive from a human donor with non-small cell lung cancer who had a complete response to radiotherapy plus ipilimumab.

This clone was picked up a small number of times. The gene calls are TRBV6-5 and TRBJ2-5; 7 positions match TRBD2. The germline gives CDR1 MNHEY, CDR2 SVGAGI. CDR3 length: 14 amino acids. The J segment lost 4 bases and the V segment lost 4 bases, leaving 6 bases of the junction unmatched. CDR3: CASSSGREVETQYF. CDR3 sequence (DNA): TGTGCCAGCAGTTCGGGACGGGAGGTAGAGACCCAGTACTTC.

The V call is TRBV25-1, the J call TRBJ1-1; D possibly corresponds to TRBD1 (5 bases). The CDR3 is made up of 14 amino acids. V lost 2 bases to trimming and J lost 4 bases, with 11 bases between them. Germline CDR1 reads MGHDK; CDR2 reads SYGVNS. The CDR3 loop reads CASSEDEGLTEAFF. The DNA of the CDR3 is TGTGCCAGCAGTGAAGATGAGGGGCTCACTGAAGCTTTCTTT.

The rearrangement joins TRBV4-1 to TRBJ2-3, with D possibly TRBD2 on 7 matching bases. The V end was cut by 4 bases, the J end by 6 bases, with 14 bases between. CDR3 size: 14 residues. Germline V gene sequence: CDR1 MGHRA, CDR2 YSYEKL. The CDR3 region has the DNA TGCGCCAGCAGCCGAGGGGGGGCGGGGGATACGCAGTATTTT. Amino acid sequence: CASSRGGAGDTQYF.

The table lists this clone with a few counts. The chain uses TRBV7-9 and TRBJ1-2; D gene unclear. The length of the CDR3 is 14 residues. V gave up 0 bases and J gave up 4 bases, with 9 bases separating them. The germline gives CDR1 SEHNR, CDR2 FQNEAQ (reference sequence). CDR3 amino acids: CASSLALATYGYTF. The CDR3 DNA reads TGTGCCAGCAGCTTAGCGTTAGCCACCTATGGCTACACCTTC.

The V and J genes are TRBV18 and TRBJ2-7; weak D call: TRBD2 (5 bases). This CDR3 is 12 amino acids long. The germline V gene encodes CDR1 KGHSH and CDR2 LQKENI. V lost 6 bases, J lost 1 base, and 7 bases lay in between. CDR3 bases: TGTGCCAGCTCCGGAGGTTCCTACGAGCAGTACTTC. Its protein product is CASSGGSYEQYF.

V is TRBV6-5 and J is TRBJ2-1; no definite D call. Germline V gene data show CDR1 as MNHEY and CDR2 as SVGAGI. This CDR3 is 16 amino acids long. The ends were cut back, 0 bases at V and 4 bases at J, with 13 bases in the middle. This CDR3 is CASSYSMLGGYNEQFF. DNA of the CDR3: TGTGCCAGCAGTTACTCGATGCTAGGCGGTTACAATGAGCAGTTCTTC.

The V and J genes are TRBV15 and TRBJ1-2; 8 nucleotides line up with TRBD1. J was trimmed by 2 bases and V by 0 bases; bases with no gene match: 5. Germline V gives CDR1 LNHNV, CDR2 YYDKDF (reference sequence). The CDR3 consists of 16 residues. The CDR3 is CATSRENRGSNYGYTF. The CDR3 DNA reads TGTGCCACCAGCAGAGAGAACAGGGGGTCCAACTATGGCTACACCTTC.

The rearrangement links TRBV30 to TRBJ2-1; 7 nucleotides align to TRBD2. Germline values: CDR1 GTSNPN, CDR2 SVGIG (reference sequence). V was pared by 0 bases and J by 6 bases, with 8 bases of the junction left unmatched. The CDR3 covers 15 residues. The chain's CDR3 is CAWSVFGGGGNEQFF. CDR3 DNA: TGTGCCTGGAGTGTATTTGGCGGGGGAGGCAATGAGCAGTTCTTC.

This clone was detected only a few times. The chain couples TRBV11-2 to TRBJ2-1; possible D gene TRBD1, 6 bases. The CDR3 extends over 15 amino acids. Trimming removed 5 bases at V and 0 bases at J, with 11 bases between. CDR1 is SGHAT, CDR2 FQNNGV, per germline. CDR3 residues: CASSLDSSSYNEQFF. In nucleotides, the CDR3 is TGTGCCAGCAGCCTGGACAGCAGCTCCTACAATGAGCAGTTCTTC.

V usage is TRBV6-1 and J usage is TRBJ2-2; 10 nucleotides agree with TRBD2. J gave up 1 base and V 7 bases, and 0 bases lay outside the gene matches. The CDR3 covers 14 residues. Germline CDR1 reads MNHNS; CDR2 reads SASEGT. As DNA, the CDR3 is TGTGCCAGCACTAGCGGGGGGAACACCGGGGAGCTGTTTTTT. It codes for CASTSGGNTGELFF.

The chain recombines TRBV12-5 with TRBJ2-5, with D unclear. Germline assignment: CDR1 LGHNT and CDR2 FRNRAP. Trimming took off 5 bases at V and 4 bases at J, with 20 bases between the two ends. This CDR3 contains 16 residues. CDR3 in DNA: TGTGCTAGTGGTCCCGGACGCTCCGTTCAATCAGAGACCCAGTACTTC. This translates into CASGPGRSVQSETQYF.

The V call is TRBV7-2, the J call TRBJ2-3; D is ambiguous. Trimming removed 1 base from V and 5 bases from J, with 7 bases in between. The CDR3 is 13 amino acids. CDR1 and CDR2 (germline): SGHTA, FQGNSA. CDR3 sequence: CASSLEKVDTQYF. DNA of the CDR3: TGTGCCAGCAGCTTAGAAAAGGTAGATACGCAGTATTTT.